The 9 T cell receptor beta chains reported below all come from one sample, sequenced in a study of blood T cell repertoires in COVID-19. The data were produced by immunoSEQ multiplex PCR, yet TCRdb's version contains in-frame clones alone and is incomplete. In the table there are a few hundred thousand clones, around 86% of which are singletons. Sequenced: peripheral blood. The receptors here all came from a man aged 80 or over with acute or convalescent COVID-19.

The chain is built from TRBV15 and TRBJ2-1; 13 nucleotides match TRBD2. The V segment lost 5 bases and the J segment 5 bases; nucleotides outside the gene matches: 3. Germline CDR1 reads LNHNV; CDR2 reads YYDKDF (reference sequence). CDR3 length: 15 residues. CDR3 sequence: CATSGGLAGNNEQFF. CDR3 nucleotides: TGTGCCACCAGCGGGGGACTAGCGGGGAACAATGAGCAGTTCTTC.

V gene TRBV9 combines with J gene TRBJ1-1; no firm D call. Germline V gene sequence: CDR1 SGDLS, CDR2 YYNGEE. The germline V and J ends were trimmed by 0 bases and 7 bases, with 13 bases remaining between them. The CDR3 spans 14 residues. The CDR3 bases are TGTGCCAGCAGCGTAGGATCAACAGCGGGTGAAGCTTTCTTT. Translation gives CASSVGSTAGEAFF.

The CDR3 bases are TGTGCCAGTAGTATCCTTAGCGGAGAGAATGAGCAGTTCTTC. Encoded protein: CASSILSGENEQFF. V is TRBV19 and J is TRBJ2-1, with D possibly TRBD2 on 6 matching bases. Germline values: CDR1 LNHDA, CDR2 SQIVND (reference sequence). The CDR3 is 14 amino acids. Trimming removed 3 bases at V and 7 bases at J, with 13 bases between.

J is TRBJ2-1 and V is TRBV9; D is ambiguous. The length of the CDR3 is 14 residues. The germline V gene has CDR1 SGDLS and CDR2 YYNGEE. V was trimmed by 0 bases and J by 4 bases, leaving 8 bases between them. The CDR3: CASSVDSPYNEQFF. The CDR3 nucleotides are TGTGCCAGCAGCGTAGACAGCCCGTACAATGAGCAGTTCTTC.

The chain combines TRBV3-1 (or the pseudogene TRBV3-2) with TRBJ1-5, with D possibly TRBD1 on 6 matching bases. V was clipped by 1 base and J by 4 bases, with 11 bases between them. Germline values: CDR1 LGHDT, CDR2 YNNKEL (reference sequence). CDR3 size: 15 residues. The CDR3 coding sequence is TGTGCCAGCAGCCAAGTAGGGGGTGTAAATCAGCCCCAGCATTTT. It yields the protein CASSQVGGVNQPQHF.

The V call is TRBV18, the J call TRBJ2-3, with 8 bases fitting TRBD1. The CDR3 totals 18 residues. Per germline, CDR1 KGHSH and CDR2 LQKENI. The ends lost 6 bases at V and 0 bases at J; junction bases unmatched: 14. CDR3 DNA: TGTGCCAGCTCCCGGGACACTGGGACAGGAGTAAGCACAGATACGCAGTATTTT. Its translation: CASSRDTGTGVSTDTQYF.

The chain has TRBV21-1 and TRBJ2-7; the table's D call, TRBD2, has no DNA check behind it. TRBV21-1 is described as a pseudogene. CDR3 length: 14 amino acids. The CDR3 DNA is TGTGCCAGCAGCAAAGTTCTAGCGGGAGCCGAGCAGTACTTC. It translates to CASSKVLAGAEQYF.

The chain couples TRBV21-1 to TRBJ1-1. TRBV21-1 is described as a pseudogene. CDR3 size: 15 residues. In DNA, the CDR3 is TGTGCCAGCAGCAAAGGGGGAGATCGACGGGTTCTAGCTTTCTTT. This translates into CASSKGGDRRVLAFF.

This chain connects TRBV6-6 to TRBJ2-2; D perhaps matches TRBD2 (5 bases). This CDR3 comprises 15 residues. Germline-derived CDR1 and CDR2 are MNHNY and SVGAGI (reference sequence). V lost 1 base and J lost 5, with 11 bases in between. In DNA form, the CDR3 reads TGTGCCAGCAGTTACTTCCCCCGGGGAACCGGGGAGCTGTTTTTT. Amino acids: CASSYFPRGTGELFF.